This TCR beta chain was captured in a study of cytomegalovirus exposure and HLA in healthy donors. The CDR3 loop spans 15 amino acids. Germline-derived CDR1 and CDR2 are MNHEY and SVGAGI. Trimming shortened V by 7 bases and J by 0 bases, and 15 bases separated the two germline ends. TCRdb keeps only in-frame clones here, not all; method: immunoSEQ multiplex PCR. The data show roughly 75,000 clones, with around four fifths seen just once and about 3% held by the top ten. The V call is TRBV6-5, the J call TRBJ1-2, with D tentatively TRBD1 (5 bases). The sequenced sample was PBMCs. The sequence came from a man under 40 in good health and CMV-seronegative. The CDR3 DNA is TGTGCCAGCACCGGGGGGAGTGGGGCTAACTATGGCTACACCTTC. This codes for CASTGGSGANYGYTF.